Here is one TCR beta chain with its context. This clonotype was counted ten times or more. The clone's antigen remains unknown. Base qualities are missing; no much larger clone stands one base away. The receptor library was made with multiplex PCR. TCRdb lists the instrument as Illumina HiSeq 4000. CDR3 regions were amplified by Arm-PCR with iRepertoire HTBI primers to construct TCR beta libraries. Before sequencing, the PCR products went through gel purification. The original pipeline was this. Gene usage analysis of CDR3 amino acid clonotypes used the 62 TRBV and more than 13 TRBJ segments found across samples. COPE and FqMerger were used to merge filtered high-quality paired reads into contigs. BLAST was used to align contigs to IMGT TRBV, TRBD and TRBJ reference genes, with CDR3 defined following IMGT. Any clonotype with a frequency above 0.1% was counted as a highly expanded clone. Repertoire diversity was measured by Shannon entropy, and V-J evenness by the Gini coefficient. A clonotype found in more than one individual was treated as public. TCRdb itself trimmed the public reads at Q25 with fastp, ran MiXCR and retained productive beta chains. Identical CDR3 protein sequences are pooled into one entry, listed with their most common genes and DNA. The V and J calls follow TCRdb's processing rather than the paper's. This sample holds 350,000 to 450,000 distinct CDR3 sequences; roughly 23% were observed only once. Of the sample, more than 13% falls within the top ten clones.

This entry comes from a study of regulatory T cells in long-lasting Graves disease (dated by TCRdb to 2020 to 2022). Regarding the research as a whole: To count as having persistent Graves' disease, a patient had to have received antithyroid drug treatment for over 5 years with TSH receptor autoantibodies remaining persistently positive. Patients with persistent Graves' disease were compared with patients with newly diagnosed Graves' disease using TCR sequencing and RNA sequencing of peripheral blood. The study was conducted in China and was registered as a clinical trial. A total of 35 or so samples underwent TCR sequencing: about 13 from persistent and roughly 20 from newly diagnosed Graves' disease patients. Persistent Graves' disease patients in the clinical cohort had taken antithyroid drugs for about 10.3 years on average.

The sample's time point, from its label and the paper: persistent/refractory GD, antithyroid drugs over 5 years with positive TRAb. For both TCR sequencing and RNA sequencing, RNA was extracted from PBMCs using TRIzol. The diagnosis of Graves' disease was made according to American Thyroid Association guidelines. Patients were recruited from an endocrinology department in Xi'an, China. Each patient gave around 9 milliliters of peripheral blood, collected in an EDTA anticoagulant tube. PBMCs were isolated by Ficoll Paque Plus density gradient separation without further T cell sorting. RNA quality was checked with an Agilent 2100 Bioanalyzer and agarose gel, and concentration with a NanoDrop 2000. What the authors observed across the whole study: As a limitation, the authors acknowledged that the small sample size may reduce accuracy. A larger number of public clonotypes was shared among persistent patients (over 2,500) than among newly diagnosed patients (around 970). Persistent disease showed preferential use of TRBV28, TRBJ1-2 and TRBJ2-5, whereas newly diagnosed disease favored TRBV20-1 and TRBJ2-1. Lower TCR Shannon entropy and fewer highly expanded clones were observed in persistent Graves' disease patients than in newly diagnosed patients, which suggested clonal expansion. Sequencing and analysis were restricted to the TCR beta chain. The study examined only peripheral blood because the primary lesion, thyroid tissue, could not be accessed.

The V end loses 1 base and the J end loses 5 bases, and a stretch of 8 bases separates them. Including the terminal cysteine and phenylalanine, the CDR3 comprises 13 residues. The sequence is cut down to CDR3 DNA, 39 bases in frame from base 1. The germline V gene (reference sequence) yields SEHNR for CDR1 and FQNEAQ for CDR2. The sequence links TRBV7-9 to TRBJ2-5; no D gene is confidently identified. The clonotype originates from a female donor with Graves disease. Sequencing was performed on peripheral blood mononuclear cells (PBMCs), taken when the disease was refractory, from a patient treated with antithyroid drugs. The encoded CDR3 is CASSLVDAETQYF. The DNA sequence follows: TGTGCCAGCAGCTTAGTTGACGCGGAGACCCAGTACTTC.